This entry lists 10 T cell receptor beta chains sequenced from one sample in a study of T-cell reconstitution after alpha-beta-depleted transplantation in children. Preparation of the TCRbeta library involved a method that used unique molecular identifiers. TCRdb used MiXCR to reprocess the PCR reads, holding one entry per CDR3 protein. Seen here are approximately 250,000 distinct CDR3 sequences, about 25% observed once, and the top ten hold less than 3.5%. This specimen was PBMCs, taken before TCRalphabeta/CD19-depleted stem cell transplant. These receptors were taken from a girl aged 2 to 10 with Fanconi anemia, due to receive a stem cell transplant.

Only a few counts were recorded for this clonotype. This rearrangement joins TRBV6-1 to TRBJ1-1, with a weak D call TRBD1 (5 bases). Germline lookup yields CDR1 MNHNS and CDR2 SASEGT. This CDR3 comprises 10 residues. Deletions cut 8 bases from V and 4 bases from J, with 5 bases between. The CDR3 here is CASGATEAFF. CDR3 nucleotides: TGTGCCAGCGGGGCCACTGAAGCTTTCTTT.

This clonotype was counted many times. This chain links TRBV28 with TRBJ2-1; 7 nucleotides align to TRBD1. Germline values: CDR1 MDHEN, CDR2 SYDVKM. CDR3 length equals 14 residues. J gave up 4 bases and V 5 bases, and 5 bases lay outside the gene matches. CDR3 nucleotide sequence: TGTGCCAGCAGTACGAGACAGGGTTACAATGAGCAGTTCTTC. Encoded protein: CASSTRQGYNEQFF.

The table lists this clonotype with a few counts. J is TRBJ2-7 and V is TRBV12-3 or TRBV12-4; D ambiguous. V was shortened by 6 bases and J by 2 bases, with 14 bases between the two germline ends. The length of the CDR3 is 14 residues. This CDR3 reads CASSSSYPPYEQYF. The CDR3 region has the DNA TGTGCCAGCAGCTCTTCCTATCCACCCTACGAGCAGTACTTC.

This chain uses TRBV12-5 with TRBJ2-2; weak D call: TRBD2 (6 bases). V was trimmed by 3 bases and J by 2 bases, leaving 16 bases between them. Per the germline V gene, CDR1 is LGHNT and CDR2 is FRNRAP. The CDR3 sequence is 17 residues long. In DNA form, the CDR3 reads TGTGCTAGTGGTTTAACTTTTGGCGGGGCAAACACCGGGGAGCTGTTTTTT. Encoded protein: CASGLTFGGANTGELFF.

At least ten counts were recorded for this clonotype. The chain carries TRBV20-1 and TRBJ2-1, with a tentative D call TRBD2 (6 bases). V was cut by 5 bases and J by 5 bases, with 25 bases left in between. CDR3 length: 17 amino acids. Germline CDR1 is DFQATT and CDR2 is SNEGSKA (reference sequence). Written as DNA, the CDR3 is TGCAGTGCTGGGGGGTCTATCGATAACTACCTTGACAATGAGCAGTTCTTC. Amino acids: CSAGGSIDNYLDNEQFF.

This clonotype appeared many times. The chain links TRBV1 to TRBJ2-3; the table's D gene call, TRBD1, was not cross checked with the DNA. TRBV1 is a recognized pseudogene. The CDR3 length is 16 residues. The CDR3 nucleotides are TGCACCAGCAGCCAAGATCTGGCGGGGGGGGAGGATACGCAGTATTTT. This sequence encodes CTSSQDLAGGEDTQYF.

About this clonotype itself: With a much larger clone just one base away, this may be a read error. The chain links TRBV28 to TRBJ1-1, with 7 positions matching TRBD1. This CDR3 contains 15 residues. Germline loops: CDR1 MDHEN, CDR2 SYDVKM. CDR3 sequence (DNA): TGTGCCAGCAGTTTCCCCTCGGGACAGAACACTGAACCTTTCTTT. Translation gives CASSFPSGQNTEPFF.

This clonotype was seen only a few times. The chain is built from TRBV12-3 or TRBV12-4 and TRBJ2-7; D remains unclear. The germline V and J ends were trimmed by 5 bases and 3 bases, with 14 bases remaining between them. The CDR3 length is 14 residues. CDR3 sequence: CASSPTHKGYEQYF. The DNA for the CDR3 is TGTGCCAGCAGTCCCACTCACAAGGGCTACGAGCAGTACTTC.

The chain combines TRBV2 with TRBJ2-7, with D possibly being TRBD2 (6 bases). Trimming took off 7 bases at V and 3 bases at J, with 7 bases between the two ends. The germline gives CDR1 SNHLY, CDR2 FYNNEI. The CDR3 has 11 residues. The CDR3 sequence: CASMEGYEQYF. CDR3 nucleotide sequence: TGTGCCAGCATGGAGGGCTACGAGCAGTACTTC.

The J gene is TRBJ2-3, the V gene TRBV7-6; D ambiguous. Trimming removed 0 bases at V and 6 bases at J, with 13 bases between. In germline, CDR1 is SGHVS, CDR2 FNYEAQ. The CDR3 has 15 residues. DNA of the CDR3: TGTGCCAGCAGCTTAGCGTCCCTCCAGAGGGATACGCAGTATTTT. Translated: CASSLASLQRDTQYF. Using reference TRBV7-6 and TRBJ2-3 for the parts outside the CDR3, the full variable domain is GAGVSQSPRYKVTKRGQDVALRCDPISGHVSLYWYRQALGQGPEFLTYFNYEAQQDKSGLPNDRFSAERPEGSISTLTIQRTEQRDSAMYRCASSLASLQRDTQYFGPGTRLTVL.